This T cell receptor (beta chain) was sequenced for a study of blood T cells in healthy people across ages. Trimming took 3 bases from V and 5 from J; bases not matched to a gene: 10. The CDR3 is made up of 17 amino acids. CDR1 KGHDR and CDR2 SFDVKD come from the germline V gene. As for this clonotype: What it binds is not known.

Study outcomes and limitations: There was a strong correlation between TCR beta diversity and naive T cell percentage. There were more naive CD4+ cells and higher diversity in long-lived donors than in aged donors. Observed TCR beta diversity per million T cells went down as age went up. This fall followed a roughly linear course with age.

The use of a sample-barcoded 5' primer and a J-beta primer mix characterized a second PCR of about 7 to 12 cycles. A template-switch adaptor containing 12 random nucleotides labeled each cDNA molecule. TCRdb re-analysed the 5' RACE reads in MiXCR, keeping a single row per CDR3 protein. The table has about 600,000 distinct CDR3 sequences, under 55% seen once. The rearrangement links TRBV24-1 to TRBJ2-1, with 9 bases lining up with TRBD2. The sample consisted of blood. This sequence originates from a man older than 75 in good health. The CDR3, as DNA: TGTGCCACCAGTGATCCTGGGCTAGCGGGAACACACAATGAGCAGTTCTTC. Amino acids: CATSDPGLAGTHNEQFF.